This T cell receptor beta chain emerged from a study of T-cell reconstitution after alpha-beta-depleted transplantation in children. This clonotype was seen only a few times. What it binds is unknown. Whole-study findings and limits: A year post-transplant, T-cell counts and diversity derived mostly from newly produced T cells. By about two months after transplant, alpha-beta T cells reportedly arose from several hundred graft clones that had expanded. Elevated TCRbeta diversity at day 60 was traced, in some patients, to surviving recipient T cells and thymic progenitors.

Unique molecular identifiers were incorporated when the TCRbeta library was constructed. TCRdb independently ran MiXCR on the PCR reads; one entry per CDR3 protein. The sample holds hundreds of thousands of distinct CDR3 sequences; around 12% are singletons and the top ten take 0.79%. CDR1 is ENHRY, CDR2 SYGVKD, per germline. V was clipped by 4 bases and J by 0 bases; unmatched bases: 5. This CDR3 has 17 amino acids. The receptor was derived from a girl aged 2-10 years with congenital amegakaryocytic thrombocytopenia, due to receive a stem cell transplant. The V gene is TRBV10-3, the J gene TRBJ2-5, with TRBD2 identical over 13 bases. Sequencing was performed on PBMCs, taken before TCRalphabeta/CD19-depleted stem cell transplant. The DNA of the CDR3 is TGTGCCATCAGTGGGGGTGGACTAGCGGGAGACCAAGAGACCCAGTACTTC. This gives the protein CAISGGGLAGDQETQYF.